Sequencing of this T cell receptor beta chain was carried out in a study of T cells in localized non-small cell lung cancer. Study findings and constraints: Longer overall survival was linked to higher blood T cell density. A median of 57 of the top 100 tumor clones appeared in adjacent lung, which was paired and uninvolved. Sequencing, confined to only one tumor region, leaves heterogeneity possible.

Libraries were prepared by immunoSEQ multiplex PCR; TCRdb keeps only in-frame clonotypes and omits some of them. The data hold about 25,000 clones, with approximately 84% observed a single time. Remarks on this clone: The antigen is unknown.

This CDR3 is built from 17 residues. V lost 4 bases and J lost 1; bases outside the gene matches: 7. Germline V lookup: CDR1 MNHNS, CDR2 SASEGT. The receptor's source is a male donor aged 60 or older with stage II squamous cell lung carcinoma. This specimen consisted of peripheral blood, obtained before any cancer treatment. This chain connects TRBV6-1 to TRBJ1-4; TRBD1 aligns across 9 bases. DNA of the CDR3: TGTGCCAGCAGTGGGGGGGGACAGGGCTTAACTAATGAAAAACTGTTTTTT. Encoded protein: CASSGGGQGLTNEKLFF.